Reported below is one TCR beta chain. What it binds is not known. This sample was taken from a study of T-cell memory formation after mild COVID-19. Study-level background: TCR clusters were mostly confined to one donor each. General study results and limits: Clones shrinking from day 15 to 85 showed even CD4/CD8 mixes; later expanders tilted CD4+. Researchers report contracting CD4+ clones mostly in CM and EM, with CD8+ clones in EMRA.

Amplification by 5'RACE using constant-segment primers produced TCR alpha and TCR beta cDNA libraries that carried sample barcodes and UMIs. From the 5' RACE reads, TCRdb called clonotypes with MiXCR, one entry per CDR3 protein. The repertoire has hundreds of thousands of distinct CDR3 sequences, roughly a quarter of them found once; the top ten carry less than 15%. This CDR3 spans 16 amino acids. In germline, CDR1 is LGHNA, CDR2 YSLEER. The J segment lost 8 bases and the V segment lost 4 bases, leaving 14 bases of the junction unmatched. Source material: PBMCs or a T cell subset sorted from them (not recorded which). This TCR derives from an adult woman who had mild COVID-19 (a few samples of this study predate the infection). Cell type and time point are not known. The chain recombines TRBV4-3 with TRBJ2-1; 7 bases are shared with TRBD2. CDR3 region: CASSPTAGGSIDEQFF. In DNA form, the CDR3 reads TGCGCCAGCAGCCCCACAGCCGGCGGGAGCATCGATGAGCAGTTCTTC.